Sequencing of this T cell receptor beta chain was carried out in a study of blood T cell repertoires in COVID-19 (dated by TCRdb to 2018 to 2021). In terms of the full investigation: The collaborator samples originated in the United States, Italy and Spain and spanned the acute and convalescent phases of COVID-19. Where available, HLA class I and class II types were taken from metadata supplied by the sample provider and were not determined by assay-based typing. Subjects who had been exposed to COVID-19, were actively infected with it, or had recovered from it provided the deeply sampled blood TCRbeta repertoires that made up the dataset. The samples were drawn from two sources: the first 160 participants of the ongoing ImmuneRACE study, and 950 to 1,500 subjects contributed by 6 global collaborators. The material from the prospective study consisted of cDNA or gDNA derived from T cells, B-cell-depleted T cells, or PBMCs. The repertoires were made available in a free public database intended to serve as a resource for research on the immune response to SARS-CoV-2. Nearly every sample came with metadata listing a de-identified subject ID, COVID-19 status, age in years and sex.

What the authors observed across the whole study: The amount of clinical and demographic metadata varied by source and participant and was provided uncurated.

The germline V and J ends show losses of 6 bases and 9 bases respectively, and no gene match explains 9 bases of the junction. CDR3 length: 14 amino acids, cysteine to phenylalanine. The read is trimmed to its CDR3 DNA, 42 bases read in frame from base 1. CDR1 and CDR2, looked up from the germline V gene, are MNHEY and SVGEGT. Regarding this clone: Its specific antigen is unknown. Base qualities are not provided; no much larger clone lies one nucleotide away.

TCRbeta CDR3 regions were amplified from genomic DNA using the immunoSEQ Assay, a bias-controlled multiplex PCR. In the authors' own workflow: Within the assay, amplification of reference gene primers was used to estimate how many nucleated cells each sample contained. Sequence reads were collapsed and filtered to measure the absolute abundance of every unique TCRbeta CDR3 rearrangement. Productive Simpson clonality was computed per sample as the square root of Simpson's diversity index over productive rearrangements. The table was pulled from immuneACCESS by TCRdb, which kept in-frame rearrangements only. Such tables lose some clones; where checked, under half of the loss comes from unresolved V genes, and the rest has no known cause. From that table come the V and J calls and clone size; the DNA was used to work out D and trimming. Recorded for this sample are approximately 150,000 clones; 79% of them occurred a single time. About 7.8% of the sample belongs to the ten largest clones.

In Seattle, one collaborating source enrolled patients while the infection was active and tracked those patients longitudinally over the course of disease. Whole blood was collected in K2EDTA tubes by collaborating institutions according to the institutions' own protocols. For TCRbeta analysis, collaborators shipped samples in one of three forms: frozen whole blood, isolated PBMCs, or DNA extracted from either of those sample types. Here the chain combines TRBV6-2 or TRBV6-3 and TRBJ2-1; 9 central nucleotides agree with TRBD2. The sample consisted of peripheral blood. The receptor was derived from a woman aged 60-70 years with COVID-19, enrolled during active disease. CDR3 reads: CASSLAGVASEQFF. The nucleotide sequence reads as follows: TGTGCCAGCAGCTTAGCGGGAGTTGCCAGTGAGCAGTTCTTC.